Presented here are 10 T cell receptor beta chains from one specimen sequenced in a study of identical twins. MiXCR, applied by TCRdb to the 5' RACE reads, yields one record per CDR3 protein. The sample holds about 550,000 distinct CDR3 sequences, approximately 20% seen once. This sample also appeared in a second study, on yellow fever vaccine responses in identical twins.

Specimen: CD4+ T cells sorted from blood. Source of these receptors: a woman under 30 in good health.

This clonotype was observed a handful of times. V is TRBV14 and J is TRBJ2-2, with D unresolved. V lost 1 base, J lost 4 bases, and 10 bases lay in between. The CDR3 spans 15 residues. The germline V gene encodes CDR1 SGHDN and CDR2 FVKESK. Here the CDR3 reads CASSQVVSATGELFF. CDR3 DNA sequence: TGTGCCAGCAGCCAAGTGGTATCGGCCACCGGGGAGCTGTTTTTT.

This rearrangement joins TRBV10-2 to TRBJ1-2, with D perhaps matching TRBD1 (5 bases). This CDR3 is 14 amino acids long. CDR1 and CDR2 from the germline V gene are WSHSY and SAAADI. Trimming stripped 2 bases from V and 7 bases from J, with 14 bases between. CDR3 sequence: CASSEQGPGGGYTF. CDR3 DNA: TGCGCCAGCAGTGAGCAGGGCCCGGGTGGTGGCTACACCTTC.

This clonotype was seen only a few times. This chain joins TRBV4-1 and TRBJ2-1; D remains ambiguous. V gave up 0 bases and J gave up 9 bases, with 9 bases separating them. Per germline, CDR1 MGHRA and CDR2 YSYEKL. This CDR3 comprises 13 residues. CDR3 in amino acids: CASSQEPMTEQFF. For the CDR3, the DNA is TGCGCCAGCAGCCAAGAACCGATGACTGAGCAGTTCTTC.

V is TRBV4-2 and J is TRBJ2-3, with TRBD2 matching over 7 bases. CDR3 length: 14 residues. V lost 3 bases to trimming and J lost 0 bases; unmatched junction nucleotides: 0. Germline CDR1 LGHNA, CDR2 YNFKEQ. Here the CDR3 reads CASSQGGSTDTQYF. The CDR3 nucleotides read TGTGCCAGCAGCCAGGGGGGGAGCACAGATACGCAGTATTTT.

This clonotype turned up a few times. This sequence joins TRBV13 and TRBJ1-6; TRBD1 matches 9 bases. In germline, CDR1 is PRHDT, CDR2 FYEKMQ (reference sequence). V shed 4 bases, J shed 4 bases, and the junction held 5 bases outside the gene matches. The length of the CDR3 is 16 residues. The CDR3 DNA follows: TGTGCCAGCAGCTCCTCGGGACAGGGTTATAATTCACCCCTCCACTTT. Translating it yields CASSSSGQGYNSPLHF.

This clonotype was counted only a few times. This chain joins TRBV7-9 and TRBJ2-1; D remains ambiguous. The V end was cut by 4 bases, the J end by 3 bases, with 7 bases between. Germline CDR1 reads SEHNR; CDR2 reads FQNEAQ (reference sequence). The CDR3 loop spans 13 amino acids. CDR3 sequence (DNA): TGTGCCAGCAGCTCGAACAGCTACAATGAGCAGTTCTTC. Protein: CASSSNSYNEQFF.

This clonotype was seen a few times. The rearrangement uses TRBV10-3 and TRBJ1-1, with TRBD1 as a possible D gene (5 bases). V dropped 4 bases and J dropped 1 base, with 7 bases sitting between them. This CDR3 comprises 13 residues. Germline V gives CDR1 ENHRY, CDR2 SYGVKD. The CDR3 here is CAISGTKNTEAFF. The CDR3 bases are TGTGCCATCAGTGGGACAAAGAACACTGAAGCTTTCTTT.

This clonotype was seen a few times. This rearrangement joins TRBV4-1 to TRBJ2-1; 10 nucleotides align to TRBD2. This CDR3 spans 16 amino acids. Per germline, CDR1 MGHRA and CDR2 YSYEKL. Trimming took 7 bases from V and 5 from J; bases not matched to a gene: 11. CDR3 amino acids: CASTPSGGPGNNEQFF. CDR3 DNA sequence: TGCGCCAGCACCCCTAGCGGGGGCCCCGGGAACAATGAGCAGTTCTTC.

This chain uses TRBV20-1 with TRBJ2-2, with D hard to call. CDR1 and CDR2 (germline): DFQATT, SNEGSKA (reference sequence). V was trimmed by 6 bases and J by 5 bases, leaving 13 bases between them. This CDR3 is built from 13 residues. The CDR3, as DNA: TGCAGTGCAGCGAGTCCTCGGACCGGGGAGCTGTTTTTT. It codes for CSAASPRTGELFF.

The rearrangement uses TRBV20-1 and TRBJ2-1; 9 nucleotides match TRBD2. The CDR3 has 14 residues. The V segment lost 3 bases and the J segment 4 bases; nucleotides outside the gene matches: 4. From germline, CDR1 is DFQATT and CDR2 SNEGSKA (reference sequence). CDR3 amino acids: CSARRLAEYNEQFF. CDR3 DNA: TGCAGTGCTAGGAGACTAGCGGAGTACAATGAGCAGTTCTTC.